The clone carrying this TCR beta chain is large. Its antigen is as yet unknown. TCR alpha and beta CDR3 regions were amplified from RNA using iRepertoire nested multiplex PCR. For one-step reverse transcription and amplification, roughly 95-450 ng of tissue mRNA or PBMC total RNA was used. TCRdb called the multiplex PCR reads again in MiXCR, with one record for every CDR3 protein. Of more than 90,000 distinct CDR3 sequences in the sample, roughly 40% were seen once. This sample is drawn from a study of glioma-infiltrating T cells. Study-wide results and limits: Only very few CDR3 sequences appeared in both tissue and blood. Tissue-blood divergence was below expectation in non-neoplastic patients, above in gliomas.

CDR3 size: 16 residues. The V and J ends lost 2 bases and 8 bases respectively, with 19 bases between them. CDR1 SEHNR and CDR2 FQNEAQ come from the germline V gene (reference sequence). The sample consisted of glioma tissue, nonneoplastic brain tissue, or PBMCs (not recorded which). The TCR comes from a human donor with low-grade glioma or glioblastoma, undergoing nonglioma brain surgery, or in good health (not recorded which). This chain links TRBV7-9 with TRBJ2-1; D unclear. CDR3 sequence (DNA): TGTGCCAGCAGCTTATTGGTGGGAACTTCCCTTGATGAGCAGTTCTTC. This codes for CASSLLVGTSLDEQFF.